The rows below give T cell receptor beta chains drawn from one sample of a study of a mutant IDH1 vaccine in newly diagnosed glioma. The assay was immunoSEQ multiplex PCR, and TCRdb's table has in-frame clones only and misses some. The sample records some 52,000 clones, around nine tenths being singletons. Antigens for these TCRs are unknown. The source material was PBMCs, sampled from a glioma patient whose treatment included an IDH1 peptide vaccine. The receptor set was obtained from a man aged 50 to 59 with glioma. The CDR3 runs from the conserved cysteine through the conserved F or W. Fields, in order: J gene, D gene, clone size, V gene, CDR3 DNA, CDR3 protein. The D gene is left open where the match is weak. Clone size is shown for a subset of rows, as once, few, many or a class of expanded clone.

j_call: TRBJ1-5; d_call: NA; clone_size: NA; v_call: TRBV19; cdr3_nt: TGTGCCAGTATCCAAGATCGGGGTTATAGCAATCAGCCCCAGCATTTT; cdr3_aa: CASIQDRGYSNQPQHF
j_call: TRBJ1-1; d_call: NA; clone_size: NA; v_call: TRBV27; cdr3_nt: TGTGCCACCGCACGGGCTAGGGACTCTGAAGCTTTCTTT; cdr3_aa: CATARARDSEAFF
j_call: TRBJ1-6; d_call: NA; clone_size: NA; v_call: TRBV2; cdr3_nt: TGTGCCAGCAGCCCCCGGCGGGGGGACTCACCCCTCCACTTT; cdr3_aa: CASSPRRGDSPLHF
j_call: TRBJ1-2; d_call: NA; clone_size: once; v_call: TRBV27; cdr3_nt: TGTGCCAGCAGCCCTACCCCCCATGGCTACACCTTC; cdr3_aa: CASSPTPHGYTF
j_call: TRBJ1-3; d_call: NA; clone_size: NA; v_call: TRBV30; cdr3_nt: TGTGCCTGGAGTGTACGCAGAGTTGGTGCCCTCCACACCATATATTTT; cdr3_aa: CAWSVRRVGALHTIYF
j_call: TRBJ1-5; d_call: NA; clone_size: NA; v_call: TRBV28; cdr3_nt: TGTGCCAGCAGTTTGAATCAGCCCCAGCATTTT; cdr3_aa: CASSLNQPQHF
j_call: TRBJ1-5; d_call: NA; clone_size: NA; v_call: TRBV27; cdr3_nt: TGTGCCAGCAGTTTGGCCGGGGCAGCCAATCAGCCCCAGCATTTT; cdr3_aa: CASSLAGAANQPQHF
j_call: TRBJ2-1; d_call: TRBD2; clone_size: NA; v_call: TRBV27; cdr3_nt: TGTGCCAGCAGTTTACCGACTAGCGGGAGAGATGAGCAGTTCTTC; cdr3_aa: CASSLPTSGRDEQFF
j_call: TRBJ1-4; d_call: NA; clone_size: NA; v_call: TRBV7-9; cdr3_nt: TGTGCCAGCAGCCCAGGTCTGGGAATGGGAGAAAAACTGTTTTTT; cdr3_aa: CASSPGLGMGEKLFF
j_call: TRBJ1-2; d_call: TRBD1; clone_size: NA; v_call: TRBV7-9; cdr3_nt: TGTGCCAGCAGCCGTCCTGGGACAGGGGGCGTTTATGGCTACACCTTC; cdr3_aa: CASSRPGTGGVYGYTF
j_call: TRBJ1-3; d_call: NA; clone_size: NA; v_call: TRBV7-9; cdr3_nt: TGTGCCAGCAGCTTAAGCAGCCACTCTGGAAACACCATATATTTT; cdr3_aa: CASSLSSHSGNTIYF
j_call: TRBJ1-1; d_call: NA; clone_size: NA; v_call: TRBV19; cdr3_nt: TGTGCCAGTAGTATAGGCGCAGTCGTCAACACTGAAGCTTTCTTT; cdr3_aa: CASSIGAVVNTEAFF
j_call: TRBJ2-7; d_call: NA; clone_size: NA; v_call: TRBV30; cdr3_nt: TGTGCCTGGAGCCCGGGACGGACGTACGGGCAGTACTTC; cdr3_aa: CAWSPGRTYGQYF
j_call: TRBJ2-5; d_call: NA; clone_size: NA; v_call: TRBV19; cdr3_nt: TGTGCCAGTAGCCCTCTCCGGGACATGTACCAAGAGACCCAGTACTTC; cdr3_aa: CASSPLRDMYQETQYF
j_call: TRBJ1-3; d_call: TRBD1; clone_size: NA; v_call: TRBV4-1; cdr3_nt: TGCGCCAGCAGCCAAGGGCAGGGGGCGATTCGAAACACCATATATTTT; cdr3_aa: CASSQGQGAIRNTIYF
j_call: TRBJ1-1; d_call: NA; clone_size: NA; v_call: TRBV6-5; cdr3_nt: TGTGCCAGCACTGGGGGGCTGAACACTGAAGCTTTCTTT; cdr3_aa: CASTGGLNTEAFF
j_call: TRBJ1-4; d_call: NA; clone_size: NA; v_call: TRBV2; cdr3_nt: TGTGCCAGCTACCGGCGAAGGACGAATAATGAAAAACTGTTTTTT; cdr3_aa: CASYRRRTNNEKLFF
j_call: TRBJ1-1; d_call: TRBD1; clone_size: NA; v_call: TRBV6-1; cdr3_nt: TGTGCCAGCGCAACGAGGGACAGCACTGAAGCTTTCTTT; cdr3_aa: CASATRDSTEAFF
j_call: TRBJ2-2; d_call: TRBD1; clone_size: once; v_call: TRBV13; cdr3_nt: TGTGCCAGCAGCTTAGGCGGGACAGGGAACACCGGGGAGCTGTTTTTT; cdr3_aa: CASSLGGTGNTGELFF
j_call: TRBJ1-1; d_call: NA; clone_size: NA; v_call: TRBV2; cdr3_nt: TGTGCCAGCAGAACTCAGGGATTTACTGAAGCTTTCTTT; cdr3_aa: CASRTQGFTEAFF
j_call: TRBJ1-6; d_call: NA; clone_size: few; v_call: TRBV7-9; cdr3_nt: TGTGCCAGCAGCTTAAAGGGGGGCTTTGGTTCACCCCTCCACTTT; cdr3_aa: CASSLKGGFGSPLHF
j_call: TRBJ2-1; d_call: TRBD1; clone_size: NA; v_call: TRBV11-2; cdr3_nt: TGTGCCAGCAGCTCAGGGGGAATCGCCTACAATGAGCAGTTCTTC; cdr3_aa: CASSSGGIAYNEQFF
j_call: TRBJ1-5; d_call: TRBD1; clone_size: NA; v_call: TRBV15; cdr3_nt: TGTGCCACCAGCAGAGCGCTGACAGGGTCTACAATCAATCAGCCCCAGCATTTT; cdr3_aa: CATSRALTGSTINQPQHF
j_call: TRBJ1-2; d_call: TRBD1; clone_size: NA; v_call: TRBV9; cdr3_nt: TGTGCCAGCAGCGTAGGACAGGGGGCTGGTGGCTACACCTTC; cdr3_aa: CASSVGQGAGGYTF
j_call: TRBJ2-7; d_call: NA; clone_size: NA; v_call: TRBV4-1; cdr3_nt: TGCGCCAGCAGCCAAAACACAGGGAGTCCCTACGAGCAGTACTTC; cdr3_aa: CASSQNTGSPYEQYF
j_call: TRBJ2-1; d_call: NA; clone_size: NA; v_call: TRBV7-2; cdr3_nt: TGTGCCAGCAGCTTTAGGGTCAATGAGCAGTTCTTC; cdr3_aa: CASSFRVNEQFF
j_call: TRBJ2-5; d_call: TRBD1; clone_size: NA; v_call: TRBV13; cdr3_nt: TGTGCCAGCAGCTCCGGGACAGGGGGCGGGGAGACCCAGTACTTC; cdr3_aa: CASSSGTGGGETQYF
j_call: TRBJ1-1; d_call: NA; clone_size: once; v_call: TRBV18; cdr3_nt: TGTGCCAGCTCACCAGGGGGAGTGAACACTGAAGCTTTCTTT; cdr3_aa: CASSPGGVNTEAFF
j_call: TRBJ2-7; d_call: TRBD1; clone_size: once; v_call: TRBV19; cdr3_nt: TGTGCCAGTAGTATGACAGGGAGCTCCTACGAGCAGTACTTC; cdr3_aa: CASSMTGSSYEQYF
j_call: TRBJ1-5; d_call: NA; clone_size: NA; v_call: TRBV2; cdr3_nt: TGTGCCAGCAGTGACGGGCCCTGGGGGGATGATCAGCCCCAGCATTTT; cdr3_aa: CASSDGPWGDDQPQHF
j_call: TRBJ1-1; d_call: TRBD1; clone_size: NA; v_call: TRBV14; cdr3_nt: TGTGCCAGCAGCCAGGCTACAGGGGGGACCACTGAAGCTTTCTTT; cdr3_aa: CASSQATGGTTEAFF
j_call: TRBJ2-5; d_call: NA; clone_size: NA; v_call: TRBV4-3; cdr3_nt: TGCGCCAGCAGCCATTCAACCCGGGCCCCGCCAGAGACCCAGTACTTC; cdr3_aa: CASSHSTRAPPETQYF
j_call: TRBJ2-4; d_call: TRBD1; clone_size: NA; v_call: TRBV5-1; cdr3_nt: TGCGCCAGCAGCTTATCGGGACAGCAAAACATTCAGTACTTC; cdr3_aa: CASSLSGQQNIQYF
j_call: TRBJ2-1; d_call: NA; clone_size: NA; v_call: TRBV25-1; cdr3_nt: TGTGCCAGCAGTACCCAATCAGGGGAGCAGTTCTTC; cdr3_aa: CASSTQSGEQFF
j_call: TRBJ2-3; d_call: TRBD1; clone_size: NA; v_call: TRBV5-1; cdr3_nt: TGCGCCAGCAGCATGAGGACAGGGGAAAATACGCAGTATTTT; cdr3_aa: CASSMRTGENTQYF
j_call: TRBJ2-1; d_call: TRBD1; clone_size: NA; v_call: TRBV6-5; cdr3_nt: TGTGCCAGCAGGGCCGGGACAGGAAACAATGAGCAGTTCTTC; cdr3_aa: CASRAGTGNNEQFF
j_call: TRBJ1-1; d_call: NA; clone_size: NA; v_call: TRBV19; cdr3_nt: TGTGCCACCCACGAAAGGAGGGCTAACACTGAAGCTTTCTTT; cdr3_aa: CATHERRANTEAFF
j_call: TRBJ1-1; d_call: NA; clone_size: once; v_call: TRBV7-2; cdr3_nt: TGTGCCAGCAGCTTGGGGCGGCTGAACACTGAAGCTTTCTTT; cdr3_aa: CASSLGRLNTEAFF
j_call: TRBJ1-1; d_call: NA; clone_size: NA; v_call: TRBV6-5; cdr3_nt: TGTGCCACCCAGACGAACACTGAAGCTTTCTTT; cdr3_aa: CATQTNTEAFF
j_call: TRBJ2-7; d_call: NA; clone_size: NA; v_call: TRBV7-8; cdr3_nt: TGTGCCAGCAGCTTAGCAGGGGGAGCCTACGAGCAGTACTTC; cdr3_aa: CASSLAGGAYEQYF
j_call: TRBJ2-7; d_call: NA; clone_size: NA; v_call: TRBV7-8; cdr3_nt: TGTGCCAGCAGCTTAGGGAGGGGCCGGGATTGGCCCTACGAGCAGTACTTC; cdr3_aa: CASSLGRGRDWPYEQYF
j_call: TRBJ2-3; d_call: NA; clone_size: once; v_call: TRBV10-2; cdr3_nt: TGCGCCAGCAGTGACTACAGGAGCACAGATACGCAGTATTTT; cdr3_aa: CASSDYRSTDTQYF
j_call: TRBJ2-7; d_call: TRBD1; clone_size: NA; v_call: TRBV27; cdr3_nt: TGTGCCAGCAGTAGCCGACAGGGGTCTGCAGGTCGGGGCGAGCAGTACTTC; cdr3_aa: CASSSRQGSAGRGEQYF
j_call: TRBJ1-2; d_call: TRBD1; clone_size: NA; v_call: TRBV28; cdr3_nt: TGTGCCAGCAGTTTAGTGCGGACAGGACTCTATGGCTACACCTTC; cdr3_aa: CASSLVRTGLYGYTF
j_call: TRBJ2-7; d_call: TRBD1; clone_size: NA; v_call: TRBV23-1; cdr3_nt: TGCGCCAGCAGACGACAGGGGGCGCTTGCGCAGTACTTC; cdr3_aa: CASRRQGALAQYF
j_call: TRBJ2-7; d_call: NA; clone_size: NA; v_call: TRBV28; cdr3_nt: TGTGCCACCTTTAAGACAAACGAGCAGTACTTC; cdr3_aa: CATFKTNEQYF
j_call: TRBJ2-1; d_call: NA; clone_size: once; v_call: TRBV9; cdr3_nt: TGTGCCAGCAGCGTAGCGGAGGGCCTATTTAATGAGCAGTTCTTC; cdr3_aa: CASSVAEGLFNEQFF
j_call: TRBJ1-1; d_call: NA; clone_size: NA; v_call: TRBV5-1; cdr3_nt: TGCGCCAGCAGCCGGGACCCCGAGAACACTGAAGCTTTCTTT; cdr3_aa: CASSRDPENTEAFF
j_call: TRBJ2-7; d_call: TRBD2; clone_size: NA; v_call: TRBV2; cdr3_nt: TGTGCCAGCAGTCCCCGAGCTAGCGGGAGTTACGAGCAGTACTTC; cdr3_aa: CASSPRASGSYEQYF
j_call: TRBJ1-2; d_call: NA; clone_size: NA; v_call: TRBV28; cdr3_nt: TGTGCCAGCACCATGGTCGAGTACGGCGGTGGCTACACCTTC; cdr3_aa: CASTMVEYGGGYTF
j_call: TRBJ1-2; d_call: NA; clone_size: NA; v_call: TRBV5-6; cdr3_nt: TGTGCCAGCAGCTTGGTTGTGGGGGATGGCTACACCTTC; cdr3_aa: CASSLVVGDGYTF
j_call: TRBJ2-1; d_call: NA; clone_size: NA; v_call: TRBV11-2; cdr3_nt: TGTGCCAGCAGCCTGATGAGTGAGCAGTTCTTC; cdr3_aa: CASSLMSEQFF
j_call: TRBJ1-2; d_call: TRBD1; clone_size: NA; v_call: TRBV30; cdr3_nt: TGTGCCTGGAGTGTACTACGCACAGGGGGTTTCGGCTACACCTTC; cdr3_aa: CAWSVLRTGGFGYTF
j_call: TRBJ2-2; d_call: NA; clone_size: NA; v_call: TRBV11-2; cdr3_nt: TGTGCCAGCAGCCCCATCCGGACACCGAACACCGGGGAGCTGTTTTTT; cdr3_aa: CASSPIRTPNTGELFF
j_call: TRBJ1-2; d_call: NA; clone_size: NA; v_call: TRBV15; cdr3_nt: TGTGCCACCAGCAGTAACAGGGTACTACAAGGCTACACCTTC; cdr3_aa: CATSSNRVLQGYTF
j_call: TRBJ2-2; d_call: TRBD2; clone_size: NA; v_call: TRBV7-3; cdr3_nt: TGTGCCAGCAGCTCCTCACTAGCGGTAACCGGGGAGCTGTTTTTT; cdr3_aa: CASSSSLAVTGELFF
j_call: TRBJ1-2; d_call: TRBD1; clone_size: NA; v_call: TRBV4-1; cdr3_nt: TGCGCCAGCAGCCAAGATGCCCTCAGGACAGGTTTAAACTATGGCTACACCTTC; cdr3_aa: CASSQDALRTGLNYGYTF
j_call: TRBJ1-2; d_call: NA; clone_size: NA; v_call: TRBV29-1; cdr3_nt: TGCAGCGTTTTGGGGGAACAGCTTTATGGCTACACCTTC; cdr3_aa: CSVLGEQLYGYTF
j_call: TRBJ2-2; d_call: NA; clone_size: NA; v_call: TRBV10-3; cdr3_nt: TGTGCCATCAGTGAGGGGGGACGGTCGAACACCGGGGAGCTGTTTTTT; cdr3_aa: CAISEGGRSNTGELFF